The 20 T cell receptor beta chains listed next were all sequenced from one sample in a study of Ad26.COV2.S vaccination and SARS-CoV-2 variants. Described treatment: around 19 received Ad26.COV2.S at low or high dose, single or two shots; about 5 received placebo; per-sample allocation not given. Following the first vaccine or placebo injection, samples were taken on day 63. The method was immunoSEQ multiplex PCR; TCRdb's version includes in-frame clones alone and lacks a portion of them. This sample has approximately 420,000 clones; 70% to 90% occur once, and the top ten carry 3.6%. Here the sequenced sample was peripheral blood, taken in a trial of Ad26.COV2.S vaccine versus placebo. These receptors came from a person between 18 and 59 years old who received the Ad26.COV2.S COVID-19 vaccine or a placebo.

V and J are TRBV25-1 and TRBJ2-3; 9 bases are shared with TRBD1. This CDR3 contains 15 residues. The germline V gene encodes CDR1 MGHDK and CDR2 SYGVNS. V dropped 3 bases and J dropped 4; count of bases not matched to a gene: 5. The CDR3 region is CASSDGTGSPDTQYF. The CDR3 DNA follows: TGTGCCAGCAGTGATGGGACAGGGTCCCCAGATACGCAGTATTTT.

A word on this clone: Sequence at one end of the junction differs from germline and may be a read error. V is TRBV28 and J is TRBJ1-2; 12 bases align to TRBD1. This CDR3 is built from 19 residues. Germline V gene sequence: CDR1 MDHEN, CDR2 SYDVKM. Written as DNA, the CDR3 is TGTGCCAGCACTTTACCCCCCCCGGGACAGGGGGCCTCTAACTATGGCTACACCTTC. Encoded protein: CASTLPPPGQGASNYGYTF.

CDR3 loop: CASSIWGPNTGELFF. CDR3 DNA: TGTGCCAGTAGTATATGGGGACCGAACACCGGGGAGCTGTTTTTT. The gene calls are TRBV19 and TRBJ2-2; tentatively, D is TRBD1 or TRBD2 (5 bases each). Trimming shortened V by 2 bases and J by 0 bases, and 7 bases separated the two germline ends. Germline-derived CDR1 and CDR2 are LNHDA and SQIVND (reference sequence). This CDR3 contains 15 residues. The variable domain in full, completed from reference TRBV19 and TRBJ2-2, reads DGGITQSPKYLFRKEGQNVTLSCEQNLNHDAMYWYRQDPGQGLRLIYYSQIVNDFQKGDIAEGYSVSREKKESFPLTVTSAQKNPTAFYLCASSIWGPNTGELFFGEGSRLTVL.

The chain joins TRBV28 to TRBJ1-2; D unresolved. The CDR3 has 13 amino acids. Germline loops: CDR1 MDHEN, CDR2 SYDVKM. V shed 7 bases and J shed 1 base, with 10 bases lying between them. CDR3 sequence: CASNTDFNYGYTF. The CDR3, as DNA: TGTGCCAGCAATACAGATTTTAACTATGGCTACACCTTC.

CDR3 sequence (DNA): TGTGCCTGGTCAGGGGCGGCACGCCTTTTTTACGAGCAGTACTTC. It is translated as CAWSGAARLFYEQYF. The chain uses TRBV30 and TRBJ2-7; D may be TRBD1 (6 bases). CDR1 is GTSNPN and CDR2 is SVGIG in the germline V gene (reference sequence). Trimming cost V 5 bases and J 4 bases, with 21 bases left between them. CDR3 length: 15 residues.

The chain joins TRBV28 to TRBJ2-5, with D perhaps TRBD1 or TRBD2 (6 bases each). This CDR3 spans 16 amino acids. Germline-derived CDR1 and CDR2 are MDHEN and SYDVKM. V gave up 8 bases and J gave up 2 bases, with 21 bases separating them. CDR3 residues: CASLPEAEGGQETQYF. The CDR3 DNA follows: TGTGCCAGCCTCCCCGAGGCAGAGGGGGGTCAAGAGACCCAGTACTTC.

The CDR3 protein is CASTLDSSGANVLTF. CDR3 nucleotides: TGTGCCAGCACTCTGGACAGCTCTGGGGCCAACGTCCTGACTTTC. The rearrangement uses TRBV6-5 and TRBJ2-6; maybe TRBD1 (6 bases). Trimming stripped 7 bases from V and 0 bases from J, with 10 bases between. This CDR3 region has 15 residues. CDR1 and CDR2 from the germline V gene are MNHEY and SVGAGI.

To note about this clone: This same CDR3 is encoded by further DNA sequences in the sample. The chain is built from TRBV19 and TRBJ1-5, with D unclear. V shed 5 bases and J shed 7 bases, with 12 bases lying between them. CDR3 length equals 13 residues. Germline lookup yields CDR1 LNHDA and CDR2 SQIVND (reference sequence). CDR3 sequence (DNA): TGTGCCAGTAGTTGGGGTCCTGGCCAGCCCCAGCATTTT. The encoded protein is CASSWGPGQPQHF.

This chain joins TRBV7-9 and TRBJ2-7; 10 nucleotides line up with TRBD1. Germline V gives CDR1 SEHNR, CDR2 FQNEAQ (reference sequence). V lost 7 bases and J lost 3; bases outside the gene matches: 9. The CDR3 contains 15 residues. The CDR3 coding sequence is TGTGCCAGCACCAATGCGGACAGGGGGAACTACGAGCAGTACTTC. This sequence encodes CASTNADRGNYEQYF.

The J gene is TRBJ2-1, the V gene TRBV4-3; tentatively, D is TRBD1 (5 bases). Germline V lookup: CDR1 LGHNA, CDR2 YSLEER. This CDR3 comprises 15 residues. The V and J ends lost 0 bases and 3 bases respectively, with 9 bases between them. Here the CDR3 reads CASSQDVGVYNEQFF. CDR3 bases: TGCGCCAGCAGCCAAGACGTAGGGGTCTACAATGAGCAGTTCTTC.

This clone was seen only once. The V call is TRBV28, the J call TRBJ2-7; D call uncertain. The V and J ends lost 4 bases and 0 bases respectively, with 13 bases between them. From germline, CDR1 is MDHEN and CDR2 SYDVKM. The CDR3 has 15 amino acids. The CDR3 protein is CASSSPPRSSYEQYF. In DNA form, the CDR3 reads TGTGCCAGCAGTTCCCCCCCCAGGAGCTCCTACGAGCAGTACTTC.

The chain combines TRBV13 with TRBJ1-1; D not certain. The ends were cut back, 0 bases at V and 1 base at J, with 6 bases in the middle. This CDR3 spans 14 amino acids. Per germline, CDR1 PRHDT and CDR2 FYEKMQ (reference sequence). The CDR3 bases are TGTGCCAGCAGCTTAGGCCGGTCGAACACTGAAGCTTTCTTT. It encodes CASSLGRSNTEAFF.

The CDR3 loop reads CASSNGQDTEAFF. The CDR3, as DNA: TGCGCCAGCAGCAACGGACAGGACACTGAAGCTTTCTTT. The chain uses TRBV5-1 and TRBJ1-1, with TRBD1 identical over 7 bases. In germline, CDR1 is SGHRS, CDR2 YFSETQ. V lost 4 bases to trimming and J lost 3 bases; unmatched junction nucleotides: 3. The CDR3 covers 13 residues.

The V and J genes are TRBV30 and TRBJ2-7, with D possibly TRBD2 on 6 matching bases. The CDR3 totals 13 residues. V gave up 1 base and J gave up 6 bases, with 13 bases separating them. Germline-derived CDR1 and CDR2 are GTSNPN and SVGIG (reference sequence). The CDR3, as DNA: TGTGCCTGGAGTGGTAGCAGGGAGGTCGAGCAGTACTTC. This translates into CAWSGSREVEQYF.

The chain carries TRBV18 and TRBJ2-7, with D perhaps TRBD2 (6 bases). Germline values: CDR1 KGHSH, CDR2 LQKENI. This CDR3 has 14 residues. The V gene lost 3 bases and the J gene lost 4 bases, with 13 bases spanning the gap. CDR3 sequence: CASSPEGWGYEQYF. The CDR3 nucleotides read TGTGCCAGCTCACCGGAGGGCTGGGGATACGAGCAGTACTTC.

The gene calls are TRBV19 and TRBJ1-1; the D gene is possibly TRBD1 (5 bases). Germline CDR1 LNHDA, CDR2 SQIVND (reference sequence). The CDR3 has 11 amino acids. Trimming pared 4 bases from V and 8 bases from J, leaving 8 bases between. The CDR3 DNA reads as TGTGCCAGTAGTAACAGGTTCGAAGCTTTCTTT. Encoded protein: CASSNRFEAFF. Complete variable domain (other parts from reference TRBV19 and TRBJ1-1): DGGITQSPKYLFRKEGQNVTLSCEQNLNHDAMYWYRQDPGQGLRLIYYSQIVNDFQKGDIAEGYSVSREKKESFPLTVTSAQKNPTAFYLCASSNRFEAFFGQGTRLTVV.

This chain uses TRBV7-8 with TRBJ2-5, with D hard to call. The CDR3 length is 13 residues. V lost 5 bases to trimming and J lost 4 bases, with 11 bases between them. Germline loops: CDR1 SGHVS, CDR2 FQNEAQ. The CDR3 loop reads CASSPLVGETQYF. Here the CDR3 DNA reads TGTGCCAGCAGCCCTCTGGTGGGAGAGACCCAGTACTTC.

This clone occurred once. This chain uses TRBV5-1 with TRBJ2-5, with 12 bases aligning to TRBD2. This CDR3 region has 16 residues. Trimming cost V 0 bases and J 0 bases; bases outside gene matches: 0. Germline-derived CDR1 and CDR2 are SGHRS and YFSETQ. The CDR3 DNA sequence: TGCGCCAGCAGCTTGGGACTAGCGGGGGACCAAGAGACCCAGTACTTC. Amino acids: CASSLGLAGDQETQYF. The full variable domain, with the rest looked up from reference TRBV5-1 and TRBJ2-5, is KAGVTQTPRYLIKTRGQQVTLSCSPISGHRSVSWYQQTPGQGLQFLFEYFSETQRNKGNFPGRFSGRQFSNSRSEMNVSTLELGDSALYLCASSLGLAGDQETQYFGPGTRLLVL.

This chain connects TRBV28 to TRBJ2-3; D not resolved. The germline CDR1 and CDR2 sequences are MDHEN and SYDVKM. Trimming removed 7 bases from V and 1 base from J, with 15 bases in between. The length of the CDR3 is 15 residues. The CDR3: CASTLNGYGTDTQYF. CDR3 sequence (DNA): TGTGCCAGCACCCTCAACGGATACGGCACAGATACGCAGTATTTT.

The chain joins TRBV28 to TRBJ2-7; D is tentatively TRBD1 or TRBD2 (5 bases each). Germline lookup yields CDR1 MDHEN and CDR2 SYDVKM. Trimming cost V 8 bases and J 7 bases, with 21 bases left between them. The CDR3 covers 14 residues. This CDR3 reads CASDSGTPGTEQYF. The DNA of the CDR3 is TGTGCCAGCGATTCCGGGACCCCAGGGACGGAGCAGTACTTC.